The 28 T cell receptor beta chains below were found in one sample sequenced in a study of spatial heterogeneity in lung cancer. Stated time point: blood at routine non-recurrence follow-up after resection. Via MiXCR, TCRdb re-called the 5' RACE reads, giving one row per CDR3 protein. Of 72,000 or so distinct CDR3 sequences in the sample, nearly 9% were seen once. Source: PBMCs, taken at follow-up. The receptors shown here come from a female donor with early-stage non-small cell lung cancer.

In this sample, this clonotype turned up many times. This chain connects TRBV7-9 to TRBJ2-6, with D hard to call. This CDR3 comprises 14 residues. Germline V gene data show CDR1 as SEHNR and CDR2 as FQNEAQ (reference sequence). V lost 10 bases and J lost 0, with 10 bases in between. The CDR3 DNA is TGTGCCACCAGGCAGGCCTCTGGGGCCAACGTCCTGACTTTC. Its translation: CATRQASGANVLTF.

The table lists this clonotype with a few counts. The rearrangement uses TRBV4-1 and TRBJ1-6, with TRBD1 matching 7 bases. The CDR3 is 15 residues long. Germline V gene data show CDR1 as MGHRA and CDR2 as YSYEKL. The junction had 1 base not matched to a gene; V was cut back by 1 base and J by 4 bases. This CDR3 is CASSQVQGYNSPLHF. CDR3 in DNA: TGCGCCAGCAGCCAAGTACAGGGGTATAATTCACCCCTCCACTTT.

This clonotype appeared many times. The V call is TRBV7-9, the J call TRBJ1-3; D is unresolved. This CDR3 has 16 residues. V gave up 2 bases and J gave up 0 bases, with 11 bases separating them. From germline, CDR1 is SEHNR and CDR2 FQNEAQ (reference sequence). CDR3 sequence: CASSLLSAGSGNTIYF. Here the CDR3 DNA reads TGTGCCAGCAGCTTACTGTCAGCCGGCTCTGGAAACACCATATATTTT. The whole variable domain, remainder taken from reference TRBV7-9 and TRBJ1-3, is DTGVSQNPRHKITKRGQNVTFRCDPISEHNRLYWYRQTLGQGPEFLTYFQNEAQLEKSRLLSDRFSAERPKGSFSTLEIQRTEQGDSAMYLCASSLLSAGSGNTIYFGEGSWLTVV.

This chain links TRBV5-5 with TRBJ1-2, with D unclear. CDR3 length equals 13 residues. Germline lookup yields CDR1 SGHKS and CDR2 YYEKEE (reference sequence). Trimming cost V 0 bases and J 4 bases, with 7 bases left between them. CDR3: CASSLGTVYGYTF. The DNA of the CDR3 is TGTGCCAGCAGCTTGGGGACGGTCTATGGCTACACCTTC.

This clonotype was picked up a small number of times. The chain combines TRBV27 with TRBJ1-1, with D hard to call. The CDR3 covers 13 residues. Trimming removed 2 bases from V and 1 base from J, with 5 bases in between. Germline CDR1 MNHEY, CDR2 SMNVEV (reference sequence). DNA of the CDR3: TGTGCCAGCAGTTTAAATAAGAACACTGAAGCTTTCTTT. It translates to CASSLNKNTEAFF.

This clonotype was seen repeatedly, ten times or more. The rearrangement links TRBV4-2 to TRBJ2-7; D not certain. V was shortened by 2 bases and J by 6 bases, with 14 bases between the two germline ends. This CDR3 has 14 amino acids. Germline CDR1 reads LGHNA; CDR2 reads YNFKEQ. The CDR3 DNA reads as TGTGCCAGCAGCCAACCGGACCTTACTACCGAGCAGTACTTC. Its protein is CASSQPDLTTEQYF.

V is TRBV12-3 or TRBV12-4 and J is TRBJ2-7; D may match TRBD1 or TRBD2 (6 bases each). V was clipped by 7 bases and J by 3 bases, with 16 bases between them. The CDR3 covers 14 residues. CDR3 loop: CASTLGGLLYEQYF. The CDR3 DNA follows: TGTGCCAGCACCCTAGGGGGACTCCTCTACGAGCAGTACTTC.

This clonotype was detected many times. The V gene is TRBV27, the J gene TRBJ2-5; D tentatively fits TRBD1 or TRBD2 (5 bases each). V lost 0 bases to trimming and J lost 4 bases, with 9 bases between them. CDR1 is MNHEY, CDR2 SMNVEV, per germline (reference sequence). The CDR3 sequence is 14 residues long. The CDR3 DNA reads TGTGCCAGCAGTTTATCACTAGGGGTAGAGACCCAGTACTTC. Translated, it gives CASSLSLGVETQYF.

This clonotype has only a few counts. One end of the junction fails to match germline, which may point to a read error. The chain uses TRBV12-3 or TRBV12-4 and TRBJ2-3; TRBD2 agrees at 7 bases. The CDR3 loop spans 13 amino acids. As DNA, the CDR3 is TGTGCCAGCAGCTCTGGGACTACAGTTACGCAGTATTTT. Its protein is CASSSGTTVTQYF.

This clonotype came up many times. V is TRBV15 and J is TRBJ1-2; 7 bases fit TRBD1. The CDR3 is made up of 15 amino acids. The V gene's germline CDR1 is LNHNV and CDR2 YYDKDF (reference sequence). The V gene end was trimmed by 1 base and the J gene end by 4 bases; junction bases not matched to a gene: 6. The CDR3 bases are TGTGCCACCAGCAGAGCCACGACAGGGACCTATGGCTACACCTTC. The encoded protein is CATSRATTGTYGYTF.

Ten or more counts support this clonotype. V gene TRBV3-1 combines with J gene TRBJ1-1, with D tentatively TRBD1 (6 bases). The V and J ends lost 4 bases and 3 bases respectively, with 12 bases between them. The CDR3 totals 14 residues. Germline CDR1 and CDR2: LGHDT and YNNKEL (reference sequence). CDR3 DNA sequence: TGTGCCAGCAGCCTCCAGGGGACGGACACTGAAGCTTTCTTT. Residues: CASSLQGTDTEAFF.

This clonotype appeared many times. The chain uses TRBV12-3 or TRBV12-4 and TRBJ1-2; possible D gene TRBD1, 6 bases. The V end lost 6 bases, the J end lost 8 bases, and 19 bases lay between the germline ends. The CDR3 runs to 14 residues. In DNA, the CDR3 is TGTGCCAGCAGCCCCCGACAGGACTTATCAGGCTACACCTTC. Protein sequence: CASSPRQDLSGYTF.

At least ten counts were recorded for this clonotype. The chain carries TRBV12-5 and TRBJ2-5, with TRBD2 identical over 8 bases. Unmatched junction bases numbered 8, after V lost 6 bases and J lost 5 bases. Germline assignment: CDR1 LGHNT and CDR2 FRNRAP. The CDR3 runs to 14 residues. The CDR3 nucleotides read TGTGCTAGTGGCTACAGCGGGAGTGTCGAGACCCAGTACTTC. Translation gives CASGYSGSVETQYF.

At least ten counts were recorded for this clonotype. The V call is TRBV27, the J call TRBJ2-5, with D perhaps TRBD1 (5 bases). Germline V gene sequence: CDR1 MNHEY, CDR2 SMNVEV (reference sequence). The CDR3 loop spans 13 amino acids. V was clipped by 3 bases and J by 2 bases, with 7 bases between them. This CDR3 reads CASSFSGQETQYF. CDR3 nucleotides: TGTGCCAGCAGTTTTTCAGGGCAAGAGACCCAGTACTTC.

This clonotype was detected many times. This chain connects TRBV7-9 to TRBJ1-1, with unresolved D. This CDR3 contains 14 residues. The germline V gene has CDR1 SEHNR and CDR2 FQNEAQ (reference sequence). Trimming took off 1 base at V and 2 bases at J, with 8 bases between the two ends. CDR3 sequence reads: CASSLVGANTEAFF. DNA for the CDR3: TGTGCCAGCAGCTTAGTCGGAGCTAACACTGAAGCTTTCTTT.

The rearrangement joins TRBV7-9 to TRBJ1-2; a weak D match, TRBD1 (5 bases). Germline V gene data show CDR1 as SEHNR and CDR2 as FQNEAQ (reference sequence). Trimming stripped 1 base from V and 2 bases from J, with 8 bases between. The CDR3 sequence is 14 residues long. This chain's CDR3 is CASSLGAGNYGYTF. The CDR3 DNA reads TGTGCCAGCAGCTTAGGGGCAGGGAACTATGGCTACACCTTC.

In its sample, this clonotype was seen a few times. The genes are TRBV7-8 and TRBJ1-1; D unresolved. Between the trimmed V and J ends, which lost 3 bases and 1 base, there was a span of 9 bases. The germline gives CDR1 SGHVS, CDR2 FQNEAQ. This CDR3 is built from 14 residues. CDR3 protein: CASSFEGSNTEAFF. The CDR3 DNA reads TGTGCCAGCAGCTTTGAGGGATCGAACACTGAAGCTTTCTTT.

Only a few counts were recorded for this clonotype. The chain has TRBV5-1 and TRBJ2-7; no definite D call. Germline lookup yields CDR1 SGHRS and CDR2 YFSETQ. Trimming removed 2 bases at V and 7 bases at J, with 10 bases between. The CDR3 is 12 amino acids. The DNA for the CDR3 is TGCGCCAGCAGCTTCCCTGACGGAGAGCAGTACTTC. Translating it yields CASSFPDGEQYF.

This clonotype was seen many times. The chain couples TRBV29-1 to TRBJ2-6; D remains unclear. V was shortened by 5 bases and J by 0 bases, with 5 bases between the two germline ends. Germline CDR1 and CDR2: SQVTM and ANQGSEA. The CDR3 covers 13 residues. CDR3 DNA sequence: TGCAGCGTTTTCAACTCTGGGGCCAACGTCCTGACTTTC. This encodes CSVFNSGANVLTF.

This clonotype was seen ten or more times. The rearrangement joins TRBV28 to TRBJ2-7; the match to TRBD2 covers 9 bases. The CDR3 totals 15 residues. Losses at the gene ends were 7 bases for V and 3 bases for J; bases not matched to a gene: 10. Germline V gene sequence: CDR1 MDHEN, CDR2 SYDVKM. CDR3 protein: CASNEASGDLYEQYF. The CDR3 region has the DNA TGTGCCAGCAATGAGGCTAGCGGGGACCTCTACGAGCAGTACTTC.

This clonotype was seen ten or more times. The rearrangement uses TRBV11-2 and TRBJ2-1; 10 bases map to TRBD2. V lost 6 bases, J lost 4 bases, and 3 bases stayed unmatched. The germline V gene encodes CDR1 SGHAT and CDR2 FQNNGV. The CDR3 covers 14 residues. CDR3 protein: CASRGLAIYNEQFF. The CDR3 DNA reads as TGTGCCAGCAGGGGACTAGCGATTTACAATGAGCAGTTCTTC.

This clonotype has a count of ten or more. An end of the junction differs from the germline gene, which may be a read error. This chain connects TRBV7-2 to TRBJ2-1; the D is unclear. Germline V gene data show CDR1 as SGHTA and CDR2 as FQGNSA. The length of the CDR3 is 14 residues. The CDR3, as DNA: TGTGCCAGCAGCCCGACCCCAGACCGACTGGAGTTAATGTTC. It specifies CASSPTPDRLELMF.

This clonotype was picked up many times. In DNA, the CDR3 is TGTGCCAGCTCACTCGGGACAGGGTTAGCTGGCTACACCTTC. Its protein product is CASSLGTGLAGYTF. The chain uses TRBV18 and TRBJ1-2, with 9 bases fitting TRBD1. Per the germline V gene, CDR1 is KGHSH and CDR2 is LQKENI. The CDR3 has 14 residues. V lost 4 bases to trimming and J lost 7 bases; unmatched junction nucleotides: 7.

There are many counts of this clonotype. V and J are TRBV4-1 and TRBJ1-2, with unresolved D. The CDR3 has 14 residues. Trimming left V 0 bases short and J 7 bases short, with 12 bases between. CDR1 is MGHRA and CDR2 is YSYEKL in the germline V gene. CDR3 in DNA: TGCGCCAGCAGCCAAGAGGCAGGAGCGAGTGGCTACACCTTC. Amino acids: CASSQEAGASGYTF.

Many counts were recorded for this clonotype. The chain is built from TRBV12-3 or TRBV12-4 and TRBJ2-2; unclear D gene. V was clipped by 6 bases and J by 0 bases, with 8 bases between them. This CDR3 region has 14 residues. In nucleotides, the CDR3 is TGTGCCAGCAGGTACACAGCGAACACCGGGGAGCTGTTTTTT. Translation: CASRYTANTGELFF.

This clonotype was detected many times. This chain joins TRBV5-1 and TRBJ2-7, with 8 positions matching TRBD2. The V gene end was trimmed by 3 bases and the J gene end by 7 bases; junction bases not matched to a gene: 0. This CDR3 comprises 11 residues. Germline lookup yields CDR1 SGHRS and CDR2 YFSETQ. CDR3 bases: TGCGCCAGCAGCTCTAGCGGGGAGCAGTACTTC. It specifies CASSSSGEQYF.

Many counts were recorded for this clonotype. The J gene is TRBJ2-7, the V gene TRBV19; 9 bases agree with TRBD1. Germline V lookup: CDR1 LNHDA, CDR2 SQIVND (reference sequence). The ends lost 2 bases at V and 5 bases at J; junction bases unmatched: 4. The CDR3 is 14 residues long. The CDR3 spells CASSIRGQGDEQYF. The CDR3, as DNA: TGTGCCAGTAGTATAAGGGGACAGGGTGACGAGCAGTACTTC.

Only a few counts were recorded for this clonotype. The V call is TRBV20-1, the J call TRBJ1-1; D unresolved. The CDR3 is 14 residues long. The V end was cut by 0 bases, the J end by 4 bases, with 12 bases between. CDR1 and CDR2 (germline): DFQATT, SNEGSKA (reference sequence). CDR3 coding DNA: TGCAGTGCTAGAGATCAAGGGAGGTTCACTGAAGCTTTCTTT. Translated, it gives CSARDQGRFTEAFF.